This section outlines one TCR beta chain sequence together with its context. The antigen remains undetermined. Sequencing was performed with immunoSEQ multiplex PCR; in TCRdb, only in-frame clones are kept and a portion is missing. The table shows around 90,000 clones, with around 90% occurring only once. The data derive from a study of T cell responses to AZD1222 COVID-19 vaccine. Findings and limits, study-wide: Increased Spike-specific TCR breadth and depth were observed after two AZD1222 doses. Reportedly, nearly half of unique spike TCRs recognized epitopes outside B.1.351/B.1.1.7 mutations. Just a handful of AZD1222 recipients were seropositive at baseline.

Sequenced material: peripheral blood, taken on day 0 of MenACWY control vaccination. The sequence was collected from an adult in good health.

DNA for the CDR3: TGTGCCAGCAGTGAATCACGGGGTGGTCTCACAGATACGCAGTATTTT. Translated: CASSESRGGLTDTQYF. The chain is built from TRBV6-1 and TRBJ2-3; D might be TRBD2 (5 bases). CDR1 is MNHNS and CDR2 is SASEGT in the germline V gene. The CDR3 is made up of 16 amino acids. V was pared by 2 bases and J by 2 bases, with 14 bases between.